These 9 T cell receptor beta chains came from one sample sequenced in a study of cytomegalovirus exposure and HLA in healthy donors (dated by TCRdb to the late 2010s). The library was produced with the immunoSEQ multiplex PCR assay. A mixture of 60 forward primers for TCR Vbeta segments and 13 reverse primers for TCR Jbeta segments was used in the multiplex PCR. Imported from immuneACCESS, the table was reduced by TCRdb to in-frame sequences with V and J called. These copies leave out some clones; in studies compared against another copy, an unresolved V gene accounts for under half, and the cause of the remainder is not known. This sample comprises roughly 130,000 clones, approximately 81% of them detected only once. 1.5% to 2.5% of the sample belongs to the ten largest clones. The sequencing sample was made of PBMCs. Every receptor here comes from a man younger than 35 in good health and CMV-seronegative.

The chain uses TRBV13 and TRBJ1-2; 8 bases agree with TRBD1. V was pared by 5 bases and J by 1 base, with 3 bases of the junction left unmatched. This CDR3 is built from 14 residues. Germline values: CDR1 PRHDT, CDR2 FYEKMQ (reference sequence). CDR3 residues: CASSRDRSNYGYTF. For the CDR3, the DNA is TGTGCCAGCAGCAGGGACAGGAGTAACTATGGCTACACCTTC.

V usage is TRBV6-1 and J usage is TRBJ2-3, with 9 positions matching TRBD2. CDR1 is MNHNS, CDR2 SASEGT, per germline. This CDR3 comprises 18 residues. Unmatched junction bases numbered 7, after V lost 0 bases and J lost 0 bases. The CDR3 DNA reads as TGTGCCAGCAGTGAAGCAGTAGGACTAGCGACAAGCACAGATACGCAGTATTTT. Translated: CASSEAVGLATSTDTQYF.

The CDR3 coding sequence is TGTGCCAGCGGCGGGGGCTCATCCACAGATACGCAGTATTTT. Translated, it gives CASGGGSSTDTQYF. The gene calls are TRBV7-9 and TRBJ2-3, with D tentatively TRBD2 (7 bases). Germline V gene sequence: CDR1 SEHNR, CDR2 FQNEAQ (reference sequence). This CDR3 comprises 14 residues. Trimming took off 8 bases at V and 2 bases at J, with 14 bases between the two ends.

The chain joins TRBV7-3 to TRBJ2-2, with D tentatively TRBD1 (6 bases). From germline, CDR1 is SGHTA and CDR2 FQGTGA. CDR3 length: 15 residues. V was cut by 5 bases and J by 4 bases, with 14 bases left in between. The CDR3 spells CASSATGGGTGELFF. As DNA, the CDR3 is TGTGCCAGCAGCGCGACAGGCGGCGGCACCGGGGAGCTGTTTTTT. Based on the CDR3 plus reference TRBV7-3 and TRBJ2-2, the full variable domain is GAGVSQTPSNKVTEKGKYVELRCDPISGHTALYWYRQSLGQGPEFLIYFQGTGAADDSGLPNDRFFAVRPEGSVSTLKIQRTERGDSAVYLCASSATGGGTGELFFGEGSRLTVL.

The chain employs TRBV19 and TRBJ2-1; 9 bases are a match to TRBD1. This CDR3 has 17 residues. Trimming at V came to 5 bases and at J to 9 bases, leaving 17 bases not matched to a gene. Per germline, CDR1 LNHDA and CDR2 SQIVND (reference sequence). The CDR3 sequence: CASSPEGGTGSPGEQFF. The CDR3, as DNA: TGTGCCAGTAGTCCGGAAGGCGGGACAGGGTCACCGGGTGAGCAGTTCTTC.

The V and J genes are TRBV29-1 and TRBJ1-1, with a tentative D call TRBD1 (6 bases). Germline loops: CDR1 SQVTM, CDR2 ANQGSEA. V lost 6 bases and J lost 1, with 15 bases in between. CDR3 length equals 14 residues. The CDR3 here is CSVALQGKNTEAFF. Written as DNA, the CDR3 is TGCAGCGTGGCCTTACAGGGAAAGAACACTGAAGCTTTCTTT. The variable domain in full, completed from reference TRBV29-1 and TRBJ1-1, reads SAVISQKPSRDICQRGTSLTIQCQVDSQVTMMFWYRQQPGQSLTLIATANQGSEATYESGFVIDKFPISRPNLTFSTLTVSNMSPEDSSIYLCSVALQGKNTEAFFGQGTRLTVV.

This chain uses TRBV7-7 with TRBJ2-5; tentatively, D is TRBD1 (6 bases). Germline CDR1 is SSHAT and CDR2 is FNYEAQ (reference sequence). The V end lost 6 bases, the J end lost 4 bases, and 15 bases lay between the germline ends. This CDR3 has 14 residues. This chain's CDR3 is CASSHRLDRETQYF. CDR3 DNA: TGTGCCAGCAGTCATAGACTGGACAGAGAGACCCAGTACTTC.

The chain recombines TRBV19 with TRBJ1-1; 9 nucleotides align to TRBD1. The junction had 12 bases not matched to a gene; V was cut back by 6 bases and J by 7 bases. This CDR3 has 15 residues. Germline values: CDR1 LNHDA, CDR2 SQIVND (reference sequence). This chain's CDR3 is CASSRNPGQGDEAFF. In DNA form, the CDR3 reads TGTGCCAGTAGCAGAAATCCGGGACAGGGTGATGAAGCTTTCTTT.

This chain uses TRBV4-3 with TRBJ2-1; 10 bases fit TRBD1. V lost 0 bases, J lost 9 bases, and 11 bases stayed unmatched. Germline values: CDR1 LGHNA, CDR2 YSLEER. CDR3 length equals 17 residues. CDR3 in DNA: TGCGCCAGCAGCCAAGATATTATGGGACAGGGGTTTGGTGAGCAGTTCTTC. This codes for CASSQDIMGQGFGEQFF.